A single TCR beta chain is shown here with its context. This clonotype was seen more than once but under ten times. What this receptor recognizes is not known. No qualities accompany the bases; no much larger clone lies one base away. The CDR3 runs 15 residues from the cysteine to the phenylalanine. CDR3 DNA only is kept here, 45 bases in frame from base 1. Trimming leaves V shorter by 2 bases and J shorter by 5 bases, with the junction holding 5 bases beyond the gene matches. These data are taken from a study of identical twins listed by TCRdb under 2016. For the study in its entirety: TCR alpha and beta repertoires from monozygotic twins, unrelated adults of various ages and cord blood were deep-sequenced to test whether fetal clonotypes persist. To rule out contamination, the twin experiments were replicated at different times with different library preparation protocols. The full study reports these points: Out-of-frame TCR alpha sharing in monozygotic twins was systematically underestimated by recombination models, whereas sharing between unrelated individuals was in agreement with the recombination models. Compared with coincidental sharing between unrelated individuals, out-of-frame TCR alpha sequences shared between twins had an excess of sequences with low generation probability. Because the same donors could not be followed over many years, the conclusions depended on cross-sectional statistical analysis. Invariant T cells such as MAIT and iNKT could partly confound zero-insertion analyses, although diverse VJ usage argued against such confounding for most clonotypes. A weaker excess of twin sharing was found in beta out-of-frame sequences because the signal-to-noise ratio was lowered by fewer shared sequences. Abundant cord blood beta clonotypes carried fewer insertions; young adult naive repertoires showed a weaker similar trend, while memory repertoires showed none.

Every donor was a healthy Caucasian. The twin cohort comprised three pairs of female monozygotic twins, all aged roughly 18 to 30 years. Positive isolation kits from Invitrogen were used to isolate the CD4+ and CD8+ T cell populations. Library creation used 5' RACE. Sequencing relied on an Illumina HiSeq 2000. Template switching added a universal primer binding site, and the final cDNA carried a unique molecular identifier that allowed TCR cDNA molecules to be counted accurately. First-strand cDNA for TCR alpha and beta chains was synthesized from specific primers in the conserved constant-segment region. To control for contamination, each cDNA library was double barcoded with a SMART-Mk sample barcode plus Illumina barcodes. TruSeq adapter sequences and Illumina sample barcodes were added in two successive PCR steps. The TCR alpha and beta cDNA libraries were sequenced on the Illumina HiSeq platform using custom primers. The authors' pipeline ran thus. Unique molecular identifiers were extracted from raw reads with MiGEC, and CDR3 positions were determined with MiXCR. For each individual, recombination models were inferred using an EM algorithm with the repgenHMM and IGoR tools. Shared clonotypes were analyzed with the tcR package in R, and sharing was normalized by the product of cloneset sizes. To study raw recombination without the effects of thymic and clonal selection, out-of-frame nonproductive sequences were analyzed. TCRdb trimmed public reads at Q25 via fastp, called clones via MiXCR and kept in-frame beta chains. Every distinct CDR3 protein forms one entry, paired with its most common genes and DNA. The V and J calls here are based on TCRdb, not the publication. The sample profile shows about 340,000 distinct CDR3 sequences; roughly an eighth of them were found once. Clones ranked in the top ten supply just over 7% of the sample.

This same sample was also part of a study on yellow fever vaccine responses in identical twins. As that second paper reports: According to the authors, in identical twins the way T cells responded to vaccination appeared partly convergent and partly personalized. Focusing on identical twins, the study followed the T cell clones that responded to the vaccine, and did so with precision.

The clonotype was recovered from a woman under 30 in good health. The sample consisted of CD8+ T cells sorted from blood. The receptor chain draws on TRBV12-3 or TRBV12-4 and TRBJ1-5; TRBD1 fits 8 bases in the junction. The CDR3 sequence is CASSLSGQGYQPQHF. The DNA is TGTGCCAGCAGTTTATCCGGACAGGGTTATCAGCCCCAGCATTTT.